The 27 T cell receptor beta chains presented below share a single source sample, sequenced in a study of HIV-infected children after antiretroviral therapy interruption (dated by TCRdb to the late 2010s). Library construction relied on 3' RACE. Instrument used: Illumina MiSeq. To correct PCR amplification bias, TCR libraries were generated from RNA with a 3' RACE protocol that used unique molecular identifiers. In TCRdb, the public reads were trimmed at Q25 with fastp and aligned with MiXCR, with productive beta chains retained. Every distinct CDR3 protein forms one entry, paired with its most common genes and DNA. This sample gives fewer than 5,000 distinct CDR3 sequences in total; about 4.8% of them show up just once. Jointly, the top ten make up roughly 24% of the sample. The treatment or condition tag for this specimen amounts to: PENTA 11 planned treatment interruption arm or continuous ART arm.

The source material was CD45RO+ CD8+ T cells from PBMCs, pooled from several time points, sampled from a donor given antiretroviral therapy, either interrupted or continuous. The sample's cell subset or site, from its label and the paper: memory CD8+ CD45RO+ CD45RA- T cells. These receptors were taken from a pool of human donors with HIV.

Within the sample, this clonotype is medium-sized (0.01 to 0.1%). The rearrangement uses TRBV7-9 and TRBJ2-7; possibly TRBD1 for D (5 bases). Germline loops: CDR1 SEHNR, CDR2 FQNEAQ (reference sequence). The CDR3 loop spans 14 amino acids. V was clipped by 1 base and J by 1 base, with 8 bases between them. The DNA of the CDR3 is TGTGCCAGCAGCTTAGTTAAGGGGTCCTACGAGCAGTACTTC. The encoded protein is CASSLVKGSYEQYF.

The rearrangement joins TRBV6-5 to TRBJ2-3; the D gene is possibly TRBD2 (6 bases). The CDR3 length is 16 residues. Germline values: CDR1 MNHEY, CDR2 SVGAGI. V was clipped by 4 bases and J by 2 bases, with 16 bases between them. CDR3 loop: CASSSGDGTHTDTQYF. The CDR3 DNA follows: TGTGCCAGCAGTTCGGGGGACGGGACTCACACAGATACGCAGTATTTT.

There are many counts of this clonotype. This chain links TRBV12-3 or TRBV12-4 with TRBJ1-1, with a possible D match to TRBD1 (5 bases). The V gene lost 3 bases and the J gene lost 4 bases, with 18 bases spanning the gap. The CDR3 spans 16 residues. CDR3 nucleotide sequence: TGTGCCAGCAGTTTGGGCCCTTGGCAGGGAGGCACTGAAGCTTTCTTT. Its translation: CASSLGPWQGGTEAFF.

By share, this clonotype counts as medium-sized. The chain combines TRBV6-2 or TRBV6-3 with TRBJ2-7; D call uncertain. The CDR3 has 14 amino acids. CDR1 is MNHEY, CDR2 SVGEGT, per germline. The V gene lost 4 bases and the J gene lost 1 base, with 11 bases spanning the gap. The DNA for the CDR3 is TGTGCCAGCAGTTTAACCGGCAGTTCCTACGAGCAGTACTTC. Translated, it gives CASSLTGSSYEQYF.

This clonotype was seen a few times. V is TRBV9 and J is TRBJ2-3; 8 positions match TRBD1. The CDR3 extends over 18 amino acids. V was pared by 4 bases and J by 0 bases, with 13 bases of the junction left unmatched. Germline CDR1 reads SGDLS; CDR2 reads YYNGEE. CDR3 nucleotides: TGTGCCAGCAGCCCCCGCGACAGGGGTATTACTAGCACAGATACGCAGTATTTT. Translating gives CASSPRDRGITSTDTQYF. The complete variable domain, with remaining parts taken from reference TRBV9 and TRBJ2-3, reads DSGVTQTPKHLITATGQRVTLRCSPRSGDLSVYWYQQSLDQGLQFLIQYYNGEERAKGNILERFSAQQFPDLHSELNLSSLELGDSALYFCASSPRDRGITSTDTQYFGPGTRLTVL.

There are many counts of this clonotype. The genes are TRBV20-1 and TRBJ2-3; D possibly matches TRBD1 or TRBD2 (5 bases each). The CDR3 spans 12 residues. Germline values: CDR1 DFQATT, CDR2 SNEGSKA (reference sequence). Between the trimmed V and J ends, which lost 0 bases and 6 bases, there was a span of 7 bases. DNA for the CDR3: TGCAGTGCTAGAGAGTGGGGGGATACGCAGTATTTT. Protein product: CSAREWGDTQYF.

This clonotype was counted at least ten times. The chain links TRBV6-2 or TRBV6-3 to TRBJ2-3; D is tentatively TRBD1 or TRBD2 (5 bases each). Trimming stripped 5 bases from V and 6 bases from J, with 15 bases between. CDR3 length equals 14 residues. Germline V gives CDR1 MNHEY, CDR2 SVGEGT. The DNA for the CDR3 is TGTGCCAGCAGTACGGGGCCACACGTGGATACGCAGTATTTT. This codes for CASSTGPHVDTQYF.

This clonotype is classed as medium-sized. V gene TRBV20-1 combines with J gene TRBJ1-4; D might be TRBD1 (5 bases). V shed 5 bases and J shed 0 bases, with 16 bases lying between them. Germline V lookup: CDR1 DFQATT, CDR2 SNEGSKA (reference sequence). The CDR3 runs 16 residues. As DNA, the CDR3 is TGCAGTGCTGGACCGCTTGGGGGGGCAACTAATGAAAAACTGTTTTTT. It encodes CSAGPLGGATNEKLFF.

This clonotype was detected a few times. The CDR3 nucleotides are TGTGCCACCCCAGGGGGGGCCGATCCTAATGAGCAGTTCTTC. As protein: CATPGGADPNEQFF. The chain uses TRBV2 and TRBJ2-1; perhaps D is TRBD1 or TRBD2 (7 bases each). CDR1 SNHLY and CDR2 FYNNEI come from the germline V gene. The CDR3 loop spans 14 amino acids. The germline V and J ends were trimmed by 10 bases and 7 bases, with 20 bases remaining between them.

This clonotype is deemed medium-sized (0.01 to 0.1%). The gene calls are TRBV25-1 and TRBJ1-2; 7 bases are a match to TRBD1. Per germline, CDR1 MGHDK and CDR2 SYGVNS. The CDR3 covers 13 residues. The junction had 2 bases not matched to a gene; V was cut back by 3 bases and J by 4 bases. The DNA of the CDR3 is TGTGCCAGCAGTGAGGGACAGCCCTATGGCTACACCTTC. Protein sequence: CASSEGQPYGYTF.

J is TRBJ1-1 and V is TRBV15; no reliable D call. CDR1 and CDR2 (germline): LNHNV, YYDKDF (reference sequence). The CDR3 is 15 amino acids. V was clipped by 1 base and J by 0 bases, with 9 bases between them. CDR3 residues: CATSRGAEMNTEAFF. The CDR3 DNA sequence: TGTGCCACCAGCAGAGGGGCAGAGATGAACACTGAAGCTTTCTTT. The full variable domain, with the rest looked up from reference TRBV15 and TRBJ1-1, is DAMVIQNPRYQVTQFGKPVTLSCSQTLNHNVMYWYQQKSSQAPKLLFHYYDKDFNNEADTPDNFQSRRPNTSFCFLDIRSPGLGDTAMYLCATSRGAEMNTEAFFGQGTRLTVV.

This clonotype was seen repeatedly, ten times or more. This sequence joins TRBV12-3 or TRBV12-4 and TRBJ2-6, with TRBD2 as a possible D gene (5 bases). V was shortened by 0 bases and J by 0 bases, with 9 bases between the two germline ends. The CDR3 covers 17 residues. In DNA form, the CDR3 reads TGTGCCAGCAGTTTAGCTGGGAGTTCCTCTGGGGCCAACGTCCTGACTTTC. Its translation is CASSLAGSSSGANVLTF.

This clonotype was seen many times. This sequence joins TRBV6-1 and TRBJ1-5; TRBD1 matches at 7 bases. The CDR3 extends over 15 amino acids. Germline-derived CDR1 and CDR2 are MNHNS and SASEGT. V was clipped by 1 base and J by 2 bases; unmatched bases: 2. In DNA form, the CDR3 reads TGTGCCAGCAGTGAAGTAACAGGGGGCAATCAGCCCCAGCATTTT. Protein: CASSEVTGGNQPQHF.

This clonotype was found many times. The chain uses TRBV3-1 and TRBJ1-5; D unresolved. CDR3 length: 14 residues. V lost 0 bases, J lost 7 bases, and 10 bases lay in between. CDR1 is LGHDT and CDR2 is YNNKEL in the germline V gene (reference sequence). The CDR3 coding sequence is TGTGCCAGCAGCCAAGATACAGTTCCACAGCCCCAGCATTTT. Translated: CASSQDTVPQPQHF.

By sample share, this clonotype is medium-sized. CDR3 amino acids: CASTDLGETQYF. The CDR3 DNA reads as TGTGCCAGCACCGACCTAGGGGAAACGCAGTATTTT. The gene calls are TRBV28 and TRBJ2-3; tentatively, D is TRBD1 (5 bases). This CDR3 has 12 residues. Germline CDR1 is MDHEN and CDR2 is SYDVKM. V was trimmed by 7 bases and J by 9 bases, leaving 14 bases between them.

This clonotype counts as medium-sized. The gene calls are TRBV7-6 and TRBJ1-1; 7 bases align to TRBD1. This CDR3 spans 15 amino acids. Germline V lookup: CDR1 SGHVS, CDR2 FNYEAQ. V dropped 5 bases and J dropped 1; count of bases not matched to a gene: 7. The CDR3 loop reads CASSHDRDWNTEAFF. In nucleotides, the CDR3 is TGTGCCAGCAGCCACGACAGGGACTGGAACACTGAAGCTTTCTTT.

This clonotype was counted between two and nine times. The chain recombines TRBV3-1 with TRBJ2-1; D is uncertain. The V end lost 3 bases, the J end lost 4 bases, and 4 bases lay between the germline ends. In germline, CDR1 is LGHDT, CDR2 YNNKEL (reference sequence). The CDR3 extends over 12 amino acids. CDR3: CASSQRYNEQFF. For the CDR3, the DNA is TGTGCCAGCAGCCAGAGGTACAATGAGCAGTTCTTC.

This clonotype was observed many times. The chain uses TRBV1 and TRBJ1-1; TRBD1, the table's D call, was not compared with the DNA. TRBV1 is termed a pseudogene. There are 14 residues in the CDR3. Here the CDR3 DNA reads TGCACCAGCAGCCAAGATGGACAGGGCACTGAAGCTTTCTTT. As protein: CTSSQDGQGTEAFF.

This clonotype showed up just a few times. This chain uses TRBV20-1 with TRBJ2-7, with 7 nucleotides matching TRBD1. With V trimmed by 1 base and J by 2 bases, 2 bases remained unmatched. This CDR3 contains 13 residues. Germline-derived CDR1 and CDR2 are DFQATT and SNEGSKA (reference sequence). Here the CDR3 reads CSARGQGAYEQYF. CDR3 nucleotide sequence: TGCAGTGCTAGAGGGCAGGGGGCCTACGAGCAGTACTTC.

This clonotype was observed at least ten times. The rearrangement joins TRBV7-2 to TRBJ2-2; D is ambiguous. The germline gives CDR1 SGHTA, CDR2 FQGNSA. The CDR3 has 15 amino acids. V lost 8 bases to trimming and J lost 3 bases, with 16 bases between them. CDR3 region: CASGNRVLYTGELFF. CDR3 DNA sequence: TGTGCCAGCGGGAATCGGGTTCTTTACACCGGGGAGCTGTTTTTT.

To note about this clonotype: Since a much larger clone is just one base distant, this may be a read error. The chain couples TRBV19 to TRBJ1-6, with D possibly matching TRBD1 (5 bases). There are 15 residues in the CDR3. In germline, CDR1 is LNHDA, CDR2 SQIVND (reference sequence). The CDR3 here is CANSSRMDINSPLHF. The CDR3 nucleotides are TGTGCCAATAGTTCGAGAATGGACATTAATTCACCCCTCCACTTT.

This clonotype qualifies as medium-sized. One junction end disagrees with the germline gene, perhaps due to a read error. The V and J genes are TRBV6-6 and TRBJ2-1; D is tentatively TRBD1 or TRBD2 (5 bases each). The CDR3 extends over 16 amino acids. Per germline, CDR1 MNHNY and CDR2 SVGAGI (reference sequence). The chain's CDR3 is CASSYVPQGRGPDPLF. CDR3 nucleotides: TGTGCCAGCAGTTACGTCCCGCAGGGCCGGGGTCCCGACCCCCTCTTC.

By frequency in the sample, this clonotype is large. The CDR3 nucleotides are TGCAGTGCCCCGGGGACCCAGTACTTC. Translated: CSAPGTQYF. This sequence joins TRBV20-1 and TRBJ2-5; D is ambiguous. The CDR3 sequence is 9 residues long. The germline V gene has CDR1 DFQATT and CDR2 SNEGSKA (reference sequence). Trimming stripped 6 bases from V and 7 bases from J, with 6 bases between.

This clonotype was seen repeatedly, ten times or more. The chain joins TRBV6-1 to TRBJ2-7, with 7 bases that match TRBD1. The germline V gene encodes CDR1 MNHNS and CDR2 SASEGT. The J segment lost 0 bases and the V segment lost 0 bases, leaving 5 bases of the junction unmatched. CDR3 length equals 16 residues. The CDR3 here is CASSEALGDSSYEQYF. CDR3 coding DNA: TGTGCCAGCAGTGAAGCGCTCGGGGACAGCTCCTACGAGCAGTACTTC.

The sample holds many counts of this clonotype. The V and J genes are TRBV10-3 and TRBJ1-2; 8 positions match TRBD1. Germline loops: CDR1 ENHRY, CDR2 SYGVKD. This CDR3 region has 15 residues. V dropped 3 bases and J dropped 7; count of bases not matched to a gene: 10. The CDR3 is CAISEWYRGDSGYTF. CDR3 sequence (DNA): TGTGCCATCAGTGAATGGTACAGGGGGGATTCTGGCTACACCTTC.

This clonotype counts as medium-sized (0.01 to 0.1%). The chain joins TRBV12-3 or TRBV12-4 to TRBJ2-5, with 11 bases aligning to TRBD2. The V and J ends lost 5 bases and 3 bases, in that order; junction bases with no gene match: 5. The CDR3 consists of 15 residues. DNA of the CDR3: TGTGCCAGCAGTCCCCCGGGACTAGCGGAAGAGACCCAGTACTTC. This codes for CASSPPGLAEETQYF.

This clonotype is medium-sized within its sample. The chain combines TRBV7-7 with TRBJ2-3; no reliable D call. CDR3 length equals 14 residues. From germline, CDR1 is SSHAT and CDR2 FNYEAQ (reference sequence). V was pared by 1 base and J by 1 base, with 6 bases between. CDR3 sequence reads: CASSLGVGTDTQYF. The CDR3 DNA follows: TGTGCCAGCAGCTTAGGAGTAGGCACAGATACGCAGTATTTT.